Listed below are T cell receptor beta chains from one sample, sequenced in a study of blood T cells in healthy people across ages. TCRdb re-called the 5' RACE reads with MiXCR, one entry per CDR3 protein. The data contain roughly 680,000 distinct CDR3 sequences, 52% of them singletons. The sequencing sample was made of blood. These receptors were obtained from a woman aged 80 or older in good health. The CDR3 runs from the conserved cysteine through the conserved F or W. Each record gives: J gene, clone size, V gene, D gene, CDR3 DNA, CDR3 protein. The D gene is left open where the match is weak. The size field is filled for only some rows; it gives once, few, many or a size class.

>TRBJ2-5|many|TRBV6-5|-
TGTGCCCCGCCCGAAGCGGCATACCAAGAGACCCAGTACTTC
CAPPEAAYQETQYF
>TRBJ1-2|few|TRBV12-3/TRBV12-4|-
TGTGCCAGCAGTTTACAGGGCGCGGGGGATGGCTACACCTTC
CASSLQGAGDGYTF
>TRBJ2-7|-|TRBV20-1|TRBD2
TGCGGTGCCGGGACTAGCGGGGGAGAATACAGCGAGCAGTACTTC
CGAGTSGGEYSEQYF
>TRBJ2-1|-|TRBV27|TRBD2
TGTGCCAGCAGTTTATCTTTAGCGGGAGGGCCTAACGGTGAGCAGTTCTTC
CASSLSLAGGPNGEQFF
>TRBJ2-7|few|TRBV20-1|TRBD2
TGCAGTGCTAGATCTCCCGGGACTAGTTCCTACGAGCAGTACTTC
CSARSPGTSSYEQYF
>TRBJ1-3|-|TRBV3-1|-
TGTGCCAGCAGCGAAAATGGAAACACCATATATTTT
CASSENGNTIYF
>TRBJ1-2|-|TRBV20-1|-
TGCAGTGCGCCCGTCATGGGGGGCGCTGAGGACTACACCTTC
CSAPVMGGAEDYTF
>TRBJ2-1|many|TRBV5-1|-
TGCGCCAGCAGCAGTACCGGCTACAATGAGCAGTTCTTC
CASSSTGYNEQFF
>TRBJ2-4|many|TRBV5-5|-
TGTGCCAGCAGCTTCGGCCACGCTCTAGCCAAAAACATTCAGTACTTC
CASSFGHALAKNIQYF
>TRBJ1-1|-|TRBV18|-
TGTGCCAGCTCCCCTGGGGTGGCCGGGAACACTGAAGCTTTCTTT
CASSPGVAGNTEAFF
>TRBJ1-4|many|TRBV12-3/TRBV12-4|TRBD1
TGTGCCAGCAGTACCATCAGACCGGGACAGGGTCTGTTTTTT
CASSTIRPGQGLFF
>TRBJ1-2|many|TRBV4-1|TRBD1
TGCGCCAGCAGCCGAGCGGCAGGGGGGAACTATGGCTACACCTTC
CASSRAAGGNYGYTF
>TRBJ2-7|-|TRBV27|TRBD2
TGTGCCAGCAGTTTATCCGGGGCTAGCGGCCGCTACGAGCAGTACTTC
CASSLSGASGRYEQYF
>TRBJ2-3|many|TRBV29-1|-
TGCAGCCTCTCCCGGGACACAGATACGCAGTATTTT
CSLSRDTDTQYF
>TRBJ2-1|-|TRBV2|TRBD1
TGTGCCAGCAGTGCCCAAGACAGGGGGCGAAGGTACGAGCAGTTCTTC
CASSAQDRGRRYEQFF
>TRBJ2-1|-|TRBV4-2|-
TGTGCCAGCAGCCAAAACTGGGACCCCACGCACAATGAGCAGTTCTTC
CASSQNWDPTHNEQFF
>TRBJ2-2|-|TRBV9|-
TGTGCCAGCAGCGATGGTCGGGGGAACACCGGGGAGCTGTTTTTT
CASSDGRGNTGELFF
>TRBJ2-5|-|TRBV21-1|-
TGTGCCAGCAGCAAAGTGGAAGAGACCCAGTACTTC
CASSKVEETQYF
>TRBJ2-3|-|TRBV5-1|TRBD2
TGCGCCAGCAGCTTCGGACTAGCGGGGCCCACAGAGACGCAGTATTTT
CASSFGLAGPTETQYF
>TRBJ1-5|-|TRBV12-3/TRBV12-4|TRBD1
TGTGCCAGCAGTGATGCCGACAGGGGCAGCAATCAGCCCCAGCATTTT
CASSDADRGSNQPQHF